This TCR beta chain was recorded in a study of T-cell reconstitution after alpha-beta-depleted transplantation in children. This clonotype was seen at least ten times. Germline is not matched at one junction end, which may reflect a read error. Germline V lookup: CDR1 SSHAT, CDR2 FNYEAQ (reference sequence). There are 18 residues in the CDR3. During its preparation, the TCRbeta library received unique molecular identifiers. Via MiXCR, TCRdb re-called the PCR reads, giving one row per CDR3 protein. Seen here are about 70,000 distinct CDR3 sequences, about a tenth observed once, and the top ten hold less than 15%.

This rearrangement joins TRBV7-7 to TRBJ2-1; 8 bases align to TRBD2. The sample consisted of PBMCs, taken before TCRalphabeta/CD19-depleted stem cell transplant. This receptor was obtained from a boy younger than 18 with acute myeloid leukemia, due to receive a stem cell transplant. The CDR3 nucleotides read TGTGCTAGCAGCTTAGCAAGAACCGGGCTAGCGGGCGACAATGAGCAGTTCTTC. This encodes CASSLARTGLAGDNEQFF.